A single T cell receptor beta chain is shown here with its context. The sample comes from a study of identical twins. It was template switching that added a universal primer site, and there were unique molecular identifiers on the cDNA. In TCRdb, the 5' RACE reads were re-called with MiXCR into one record per CDR3 protein. Of around 530,000 distinct CDR3 sequences in the sample, roughly 15% are singletons; the top ten hold roughly 0.43%. Per the germline V gene, CDR1 is SGHVS and CDR2 is FQNEAQ. The CDR3 loop spans 13 amino acids. The V and J ends lost 0 bases and 1 base respectively, with 4 bases between them. The same sample was also used in a study of yellow fever vaccine responses in identical twins. As that study records: Twins' vaccine T cell response reportedly gave the appearance of partial convergence and partial personalization.

The sample taken for sequencing was CD4+ T cells sorted from blood. The TCR was taken from a woman aged 18-29 years in good health. The rearrangement uses TRBV7-8 and TRBJ2-7; no clear D. CDR3 DNA: TGTGCCAGCAGCTTAGCGCAATCCTACGAGCAGTACGTC. As protein: CASSLAQSYEQYV.